These 25 T cell receptor beta chains share one sample of origin, sequenced in a study of T-cell reconstitution after alpha-beta-depleted transplantation in children. Molecular barcoding with unique molecular identifiers was used for the TCRbeta library. TCRdb re-analysed the PCR reads in MiXCR, keeping a single row per CDR3 protein. The table includes hundreds of thousands of distinct CDR3 sequences, about 12% detected once. The sample in question was PBMCs, obtained before TCRalphabeta/CD19-depleted stem cell transplant. All receptors come from a girl under 10 years old with congenital amegakaryocytic thrombocytopenia, due to receive a stem cell transplant.

In this sample, this clonotype turned up a few times. The CDR3 region has the DNA TGCGCCAGCAGCGGGGGAACTGGAAACACCATATATTTT. It encodes CASSGGTGNTIYF. This rearrangement joins TRBV5-1 to TRBJ1-3; D possibly corresponds to TRBD1 (5 bases). CDR1 and CDR2 from the germline V gene are SGHRS and YFSETQ. The V gene lost 4 bases and the J gene lost 2 bases, with 7 bases spanning the gap. This CDR3 comprises 13 residues. Filled out from reference TRBV5-1 and TRBJ1-3, the complete variable domain reads KAGVTQTPRYLIKTRGQQVTLSCSPISGHRSVSWYQQTPGQGLQFLFEYFSETQRNKGNFPGRFSGRQFSNSRSEMNVSTLELGDSALYLCASSGGTGNTIYFGEGSWLTVV.

The sample holds a few counts of this clonotype. J is TRBJ2-3 and V is TRBV5-1, with TRBD2 identical over 7 bases. V gave up 4 bases and J gave up 6 bases; unmatched junction bases: 14. Germline-derived CDR1 and CDR2 are SGHRS and YFSETQ. The CDR3 consists of 16 residues. CDR3 nucleotide sequence: TGCGCCAGCAGCCTCCCCGGGCAGGCGGGAGCGGATACGCAGTATTTT. Its translation is CASSLPGQAGADTQYF.

This clonotype was picked up a small number of times. The genes are TRBV10-3 and TRBJ2-1; D might be TRBD2 (6 bases). Germline values: CDR1 ENHRY, CDR2 SYGVKD. This CDR3 is 14 amino acids long. V was pared by 7 bases and J by 4 bases, with 14 bases between. CDR3 residues: CAITAGRGYNEQFF. The CDR3 DNA reads TGTGCCATCACCGCGGGACGTGGGTACAATGAGCAGTTCTTC.

This chain joins TRBV19 and TRBJ1-1, with 10 nucleotides matching TRBD1. The CDR3 length is 16 residues. From germline, CDR1 is LNHDA and CDR2 SQIVND (reference sequence). Trimming cost V 5 bases and J 1 base; bases outside gene matches: 7. The CDR3: CASSPGTGEPNTEAFF. CDR3 DNA: TGTGCCAGTAGTCCAGGGACAGGGGAACCGAACACTGAAGCTTTCTTT.

The V gene is TRBV7-3, the J gene TRBJ2-1; TRBD1 or TRBD2 may be the D gene (5 bases each). V gave up 2 bases and J gave up 8 bases, with 13 bases separating them. Germline V gene lookup returns CDR1 SGHTA and CDR2 FQGTGA. The CDR3 covers 14 residues. DNA of the CDR3: TGTGCCAGCAGCTTAGAAGGGGACGGGCATGAGCAGTTCTTC. This codes for CASSLEGDGHEQFF.

As to this clonotype: This sequence may be a read error, since a much larger clone differs from it by one base. This sequence joins TRBV20-1 and TRBJ2-5, with D maybe TRBD2 (6 bases). The length of the CDR3 is 14 residues. Germline assignment: CDR1 DFQATT and CDR2 SNEGSKA (reference sequence). This chain's CDR3 is CSARVSRGQEAQYF. Here the CDR3 DNA reads TGCAGTGCTAGAGTCTCGCGGGGCCAAGAGGCCCAGTACTTC.

A few counts support this clonotype. The V and J genes are TRBV2 and TRBJ2-5; 11 nucleotides line up with TRBD2. CDR3 length: 15 residues. V lost 7 bases and J lost 4; bases outside the gene matches: 8. CDR1 and CDR2 from the germline V gene are SNHLY and FYNNEI. The CDR3 DNA follows: TGTGCCAGCAAGATTACTGGGACTAGCGGAGAGACCCAGTACTTC. This encodes CASKITGTSGETQYF.

The V gene is TRBV5-1, the J gene TRBJ2-1, with 14 bases aligning to TRBD2. CDR1 and CDR2 (germline): SGHRS, YFSETQ. The CDR3 consists of 13 residues. V lost 8 bases, J lost 9 bases, and 4 bases stayed unmatched. The CDR3 bases are TGCGCCAGTGGGACTAGCGGGAGTGGTGAGCAGTTCTTC. It yields the protein CASGTSGSGEQFF.

The gene calls are TRBV6-2 or TRBV6-3 and TRBJ1-6, with a tentative D call TRBD1 (5 bases). This CDR3 is 18 amino acids long. CDR1 and CDR2 from the germline V gene are MNHEY and SVGEGT. Trimming left V 6 bases short and J 8 bases short, with 26 bases between. CDR3: CASSFDRASLVPYSPLHF. The DNA of the CDR3 is TGTGCCAGCAGCTTCGACAGAGCCTCCCTGGTACCTTATTCACCCCTCCACTTT.

This clonotype showed up just a few times. The junction departs from the called germline gene at one end, perhaps through a read error. CDR3 coding DNA: TGCGCCAGCAGATTGGGGTTAGCGGGAGAGGGCACAGATACGCAGTATTTT. As protein: CASRLGLAGEGTDTQYF. The chain combines TRBV5-1 with TRBJ2-3, with 9 nucleotides matching TRBD2. The CDR3 has 17 residues. The germline V gene encodes CDR1 SGHRS and CDR2 YFSETQ.

This clonotype was detected only a few times. V usage is TRBV6-5 and J usage is TRBJ2-7, with D possibly TRBD1 on 5 matching bases. The CDR3 runs 16 residues. Looked up from germline, CDR1 is MNHEY and CDR2 is SVGAGI. Trimming shortened V by 0 bases and J by 0 bases, and 12 bases separated the two germline ends. CDR3 coding DNA: TGTGCCAGCAGTTACTCCCGACAGCACAGCTCCTACGAGCAGTACTTC. Protein sequence: CASSYSRQHSSYEQYF.

On this clonotype itself: At one of its ends the junction is not consistent with the germline gene, which may arise from a read error. The J gene is TRBJ1-2, the V gene TRBV3-1; D remains unclear. This CDR3 comprises 16 residues. Germline lookup yields CDR1 LGHDT and CDR2 YNNKEL (reference sequence). The CDR3 is CASSQGVRNSNYDYTF. The CDR3 DNA reads as TGTGCCAGCAGCCAAGGCGTGCGGAATTCTAACTATGACTACACCTTC.

This clonotype was observed a few times. This chain links TRBV29-1 with TRBJ1-5; D gene ambiguous. Trimming took 4 bases from V and 0 from J, leaving 10 bases between them. Germline CDR1 reads SQVTM; CDR2 reads ANQGSEA. CDR3 size: 14 residues. The CDR3 loop is CSVGKGSSNQPQHF. As DNA, the CDR3 is TGCAGCGTTGGGAAGGGCTCTAGCAATCAGCCCCAGCATTTT.

The chain uses TRBV19 and TRBJ2-7; 7 bases match TRBD1. V lost 6 bases and J lost 5; bases outside the gene matches: 19. The CDR3 is 17 residues long. Germline loops: CDR1 LNHDA, CDR2 SQIVND (reference sequence). The CDR3 region has the DNA TGTGCCAGTAGCGGGGCAAGGACAGGACCCACCAAAAACGAGCAGTACTTC. As protein: CASSGARTGPTKNEQYF. Together with reference TRBV19 and TRBJ2-7, the CDR3 gives the full variable domain: DGGITQSPKYLFRKEGQNVTLSCEQNLNHDAMYWYRQDPGQGLRLIYYSQIVNDFQKGDIAEGYSVSREKKESFPLTVTSAQKNPTAFYLCASSGARTGPTKNEQYFGPGTRLTVT.

This clonotype showed up just a few times. The chain couples TRBV7-6 to TRBJ2-1, with 15 bases aligning to TRBD2. V shed 7 bases, J shed 7 bases, and the junction held 5 bases outside the gene matches. Germline assignment: CDR1 SGHVS and CDR2 FNYEAQ. This CDR3 has 15 residues. The CDR3 here is CASTYGLAGGNEQFF. The CDR3 bases are TGTGCCAGCACTTATGGACTAGCGGGAGGGAATGAGCAGTTCTTC.

The V gene is TRBV5-1, the J gene TRBJ2-1; D is uncertain. The CDR3 totals 12 residues. The germline CDR1 and CDR2 sequences are SGHRS and YFSETQ. The V end was cut by 4 bases, the J end by 6 bases, with 8 bases between. CDR3 region: CASSLDINEQFF. Here the CDR3 DNA reads TGCGCCAGCAGCCTGGATATCAATGAGCAGTTCTTC. Variable domain in full (rest from reference TRBV5-1 and TRBJ2-1): KAGVTQTPRYLIKTRGQQVTLSCSPISGHRSVSWYQQTPGQGLQFLFEYFSETQRNKGNFPGRFSGRQFSNSRSEMNVSTLELGDSALYLCASSLDINEQFFGPGTRLTVL.

A few counts support this clonotype. The chain combines TRBV29-1 with TRBJ2-3, with 8 bases aligning to TRBD2. Unmatched junction bases numbered 8, after V lost 3 bases and J lost 3 bases. Germline CDR1 reads SQVTM; CDR2 reads ANQGSEA. The CDR3 extends over 15 amino acids. The CDR3 sequence is CSVEPAGVGTDTQYF. Here the CDR3 DNA reads TGCAGCGTTGAGCCAGCGGGAGTGGGGACAGATACGCAGTATTTT.

This clonotype has more than one count but fewer than ten. The chain employs TRBV30 and TRBJ2-4; no clear D. V lost 5 bases and J 1 base, leaving 6 bases between the germline ends. This CDR3 has 12 amino acids. Germline loops: CDR1 GTSNPN, CDR2 SVGIG (reference sequence). CDR3 nucleotide sequence: TGTGCCTGGCTTGGGGCCAAAAACATTCAGTACTTC. Amino acids: CAWLGAKNIQYF.

This clonotype has just a few counts. The chain couples TRBV5-6 to TRBJ2-7; no reliable D call. The CDR3 consists of 12 residues. Germline CDR1 SGHDT, CDR2 YYEEEE. The germline V and J ends were trimmed by 2 bases and 3 bases, with 6 bases remaining between them. CDR3 DNA: TGTGCCAGCAGCTTCGACAACTACGAGCAGTACTTC. It yields the protein CASSFDNYEQYF.

This clonotype was recorded at least ten times. The genes are TRBV30 and TRBJ2-1; 7 nucleotides agree with TRBD2. The germline CDR1 and CDR2 sequences are GTSNPN and SVGIG (reference sequence). The junction had 8 bases not matched to a gene; V was cut back by 5 bases and J by 4 bases. This CDR3 contains 14 residues. The CDR3 region is CAWSAGNSYNEQFF. The CDR3 DNA reads as TGTGCCTGGTCAGCGGGAAACTCTTACAATGAGCAGTTCTTC.

This clonotype was seen more than once but under ten times. This chain links TRBV5-1 with TRBJ2-2; D not certain. V was pared by 4 bases and J by 0 bases, with 10 bases between. The CDR3 contains 15 residues. The V gene's germline CDR1 is SGHRS and CDR2 YFSETQ. The CDR3 nucleotides are TGCGCCAGCAGCCGGGTTGGGTCGAACACCGGGGAGCTGTTTTTT. It specifies CASSRVGSNTGELFF.

This clonotype was detected only a few times. The chain carries TRBV27 and TRBJ1-3; 7 bases fit TRBD1. CDR3 size: 16 residues. The V segment lost 5 bases and the J segment 4 bases; nucleotides outside the gene matches: 11. CDR1 is MNHEY, CDR2 SMNVEV, per germline (reference sequence). CDR3: CASSTTGPIAGNTIYF. The CDR3 DNA reads TGTGCCAGCAGTACGACAGGGCCCATTGCCGGAAACACCATATATTTT.

Ten or more counts support this clonotype. This chain links TRBV20-1 with TRBJ1-5; D unclear. V lost 0 bases, J lost 3 bases, and 6 bases lay in between. Germline V gene sequence: CDR1 DFQATT, CDR2 SNEGSKA (reference sequence). CDR3 length: 13 residues. The CDR3 region has the DNA TGCAGTGCTAGAGATCGACCCAATCAGCCCCAGCATTTT. It yields the protein CSARDRPNQPQHF.

To note about this clonotype: A read error may account for a junction end that differs from germline. The chain uses TRBV4-1 and TRBJ2-7; no clear D. CDR3 length equals 14 residues. Germline values: CDR1 MGHRA, CDR2 YSYEKL. DNA of the CDR3: TGCGCCAGCAGCCCTGAAAATCGTCTCTACGAGCAGTCCTTC. Translating it yields CASSPENRLYEQSF.

This clonotype was detected many times. The chain is built from TRBV7-8 and TRBJ2-5; 7 nucleotides agree with TRBD2. Germline-derived CDR1 and CDR2 are SGHVS and FQNEAQ. This CDR3 is built from 14 residues. Trimming took 3 bases from V and 4 from J; bases not matched to a gene: 5. The CDR3, as DNA: TGTGCCAGCAGCTTGATTGGCGGGAGAGAGACCCAGTACTTC. Amino acid sequence: CASSLIGGRETQYF.